This T cell receptor beta chain was captured by sequencing in a study of tumor-infiltrating lymphocytes in oesophageal squamous cell carcinoma. The ends were cut back, 5 bases at V and 2 bases at J, with 9 bases in the middle. This CDR3 has 13 amino acids. Germline CDR1 is SGHAT and CDR2 is FQNNGV. TCRdb recomputed calls from the PCR reads with MiXCR, one row per CDR3 protein. The top ten hold more than 30% of the sample, which has 13,000 or so distinct CDR3 sequences, approximately 50% seen once. Only a few counts were recorded for this clonotype. Sequencing used esophageal tumor tissue. The chain has TRBV11-2 and TRBJ2-5; either TRBD1 or TRBD2 may supply D (5 bases each). The clonotype originates from a female donor with esophageal squamous cell carcinoma. The CDR3 loop reads CASSHGGQETQYF. The CDR3 bases are TGTGCCAGCAGCCATGGGGGACAAGAGACCCAGTACTTC.